The 11 T cell receptor beta chains in this list originate from one sample, sequenced in a study of blood T cell repertoires in COVID-19. The repertoire was sequenced with immunoSEQ multiplex PCR; TCRdb's copy has only in-frame clones and lacks some. The table shows around 300,000 clones, with roughly nine tenths occurring only once. Sequencing was carried out using PBMCs or T cells enriched from blood (not recorded which). The receptor source for this set is a woman aged 60 to 75 who had recovered from COVID-19.

In its sample, this clone was seen a few times. The V and J genes are TRBV5-6 and TRBJ2-2, with D hard to call. The CDR3 runs 15 residues. Germline CDR1 reads SGHDT; CDR2 reads YYEEEE. Between the trimmed V and J ends, which lost 3 bases and 3 bases, there was a span of 12 bases. CDR3 loop: CASSSGVPDTGELFF. For the CDR3, the DNA is TGTGCCAGCAGCTCAGGTGTACCGGACACCGGGGAGCTGTTTTTT.

V and J are TRBV10-3 and TRBJ1-1; D not resolved. Germline CDR1 is ENHRY and CDR2 is SYGVKD. The CDR3 runs 14 residues. Trimming pared 3 bases from V and 1 base from J, leaving 9 bases between. For the CDR3, the DNA is TGTGCCATCAGTGATAGTAACCGGAACACTGAAGCTTTCTTT. Its translation is CAISDSNRNTEAFF.

The chain joins TRBV24-1 to TRBJ2-1, with 10 bases fitting TRBD2. Germline V lookup: CDR1 KGHDR, CDR2 SFDVKD. This CDR3 has 16 amino acids. V lost 0 bases to trimming and J lost 6 bases; unmatched junction nucleotides: 4. CDR3 in DNA: TGTGCCACCAGTGATTTGGCCAGCGGGAGGGGCAATGAGCAGTTCTTC. Encoded protein: CATSDLASGRGNEQFF.

The gene calls are TRBV28 and TRBJ2-2; D is perhaps TRBD2 (6 bases). V lost 8 bases and J 4 bases, leaving 11 bases between the germline ends. Germline-derived CDR1 and CDR2 are MDHEN and SYDVKM. The CDR3 has 13 residues. In nucleotides, the CDR3 is TGTGCCAGCGGTGGGGGGTTCACCGGGGAGCTGTTTTTT. Its protein product is CASGGGFTGELFF.

In this sample, this clone turned up a few times. The CDR3 bases are TGTGCCAGCAGCGTGGGACTGGGGACCGTCGGGGAGCTGTTTTTT. Translating it yields CASSVGLGTVGELFF. This chain links TRBV9 with TRBJ2-2; D is perhaps TRBD2 (6 bases). The CDR3 has 15 amino acids. V was clipped by 2 bases and J by 7 bases, with 15 bases between them. Germline CDR1 and CDR2: SGDLS and YYNGEE.

This clone was detected once. This chain connects TRBV19 to TRBJ1-1; tentative D call: TRBD1 (5 bases). The CDR3 loop spans 15 amino acids. V gave up 8 bases and J gave up 0 bases, with 16 bases separating them. CDR1 is LNHDA, CDR2 SQIVND, per germline (reference sequence). CDR3 DNA sequence: TGTGCCAGTGAGGTCGGGGGAGGAGTGAACACTGAAGCTTTCTTT. Translated, it gives CASEVGGGVNTEAFF.

This clone appeared a few times. The same CDR3 can be traced to other DNA sequences in this sample. The chain links TRBV2 to TRBJ1-4; no firm D call. The CDR3 covers 14 residues. Looked up from germline, CDR1 is SNHLY and CDR2 is FYNNEI. V was clipped by 6 bases and J by 1 base, with 9 bases between them. In nucleotides, the CDR3 is TGTGCCAGCAGCGTAGGAGGAACTAATGAAAAACTGTTTTTT. This translates into CASSVGGTNEKLFF.

This sequence joins TRBV3-1 (or the pseudogene TRBV3-2) and TRBJ2-7; possible D gene TRBD1, 5 bases. Germline CDR1 is LGHDT and CDR2 is YNNKEL (reference sequence). This CDR3 contains 15 residues. V was clipped by 0 bases and J by 2 bases, with 11 bases between them. CDR3 region: CASSQDPRAPYEQYF. CDR3 DNA sequence: TGTGCCAGCAGCCAAGATCCCAGGGCCCCCTACGAGCAGTACTTC.

The chain uses TRBV7-8 and TRBJ2-5; 8 bases are a match to TRBD2. The CDR3 has 16 residues. Per the germline V gene, CDR1 is SGHVS and CDR2 is FQNEAQ. The V segment lost 3 bases and the J segment 7 bases; nucleotides outside the gene matches: 13. DNA for the CDR3: TGTGCCAGCAGCTTCCAAGGGGGTAGCGGGGTCGGGACCCAGTACTTC. The encoded protein is CASSFQGGSGVGTQYF.

This CDR3 is CATQPGQSSYEQYF. DNA for the CDR3: TGTGCCACCCAGCCGGGACAGAGCTCCTACGAGCAGTACTTC. This sequence joins TRBV6-5 and TRBJ2-7; 7 bases fit TRBD1. The junction had 9 bases not matched to a gene; V was cut back by 10 bases and J by 0 bases. CDR1 MNHEY and CDR2 SVGAGI come from the germline V gene. There are 14 residues in the CDR3.

The chain couples TRBV12-3 or TRBV12-4 to TRBJ1-2; D remains ambiguous. This CDR3 is 11 amino acids long. The V end lost 7 bases, the J end lost 4 bases, and 7 bases lay between the germline ends. Here the CDR3 reads CASMASYGYTF. CDR3 bases: TGTGCCAGCATGGCATCCTATGGCTACACCTTC.